This TCR beta chain derives from a study of cytomegalovirus exposure and HLA in healthy donors. Points from the study as a whole: The study designated 150 to 200 TCR beta chains cytomegalovirus-associated. In vitro confirmation showed a few CMV-associated chains to be CMV antigen specific. Among immune exposure information, only CMV serostatus was available. Presence/absence analyses took donor sequencing depth as roughly uniform.

This clone was observed once. Antigen specificity is unknown. In the PCR, 60 Vbeta and 13 Jbeta primers were used. TCRdb's copy holds only in-frame clones and misses some; the assay was immunoSEQ multiplex PCR. Of about 150,000 clones in the sample, 70% to 80% were seen once. Losses at the gene ends were 5 bases for V and 4 bases for J; bases not matched to a gene: 13. Germline V gene data show CDR1 as SGHVS and CDR2 as FQNEAQ. The CDR3 contains 16 residues. The receptor was isolated from a man younger than 40 in good health and CMV-seronegative. The chain links TRBV7-8 to TRBJ1-2; TRBD1 matches 7 bases. The sequenced sample was PBMCs. CDR3 protein: CASSPFPAGGVYGYTF. The CDR3 coding sequence is TGTGCCAGCAGCCCCTTCCCCGCAGGGGGTGTCTATGGCTACACCTTC.